Each of the 4 T cell receptor beta chains below was sequenced from the same sample in a study of blood T cell repertoires in COVID-19. The data were produced by immunoSEQ multiplex PCR, yet TCRdb's version contains in-frame clones alone and is incomplete. The sample carries some 320,000 clones, 87% recorded once. Sequencing was performed on PBMCs or T cells enriched from blood (not recorded which). All receptors derive from a woman under 40 who had recovered from COVID-19.

This sequence joins TRBV3-1 (or the pseudogene TRBV3-2) and TRBJ2-1, with D possibly matching TRBD2 (6 bases). Looked up from germline, CDR1 is LGHDT and CDR2 is YNNKEL (reference sequence). The CDR3 sequence is 13 residues long. The germline V and J ends were trimmed by 8 bases and 7 bases, with 15 bases remaining between them. CDR3 residues: CASWSGGGNEQFF. The CDR3, as DNA: TGTGCCAGCTGGAGCGGAGGAGGGAATGAGCAGTTCTTC.

This clone appeared a single time. J is TRBJ1-6 and V is TRBV28; D remains unclear. V lost 3 bases and J lost 8, with 29 bases in between. The CDR3 spans 20 residues. The germline V gene encodes CDR1 MDHEN and CDR2 SYDVKM. The CDR3: CASSFRLSPPAPRRDSPLHF. CDR3 DNA: TGTGCCAGCAGTTTTCGGTTGTCTCCTCCCGCCCCGCGGCGGGATTCACCCCTCCACTTT.

The rearrangement uses TRBV15 and TRBJ2-7, with 9 bases identical to TRBD1. The germline CDR1 and CDR2 sequences are LNHNV and YYDKDF (reference sequence). The CDR3 spans 14 residues. The trim removed 5 bases at V and 2 bases at J, leaving 4 bases unmatched. The CDR3 spells CATSRGQGTYEQYF. The CDR3 DNA sequence: TGTGCCACCAGCCGGGGACAGGGAACCTACGAGCAGTACTTC.

The chain uses TRBV11-3 and TRBJ2-7, with a tentative D call TRBD1 (5 bases). This CDR3 comprises 15 residues. Germline values: CDR1 SGHNT, CDR2 YENEEA. The ends were cut back, 0 bases at V and 5 bases at J, with 14 bases in the middle. The chain's CDR3 is CASSLDVWGTNEQYF. The CDR3 nucleotides are TGTGCCAGCAGCTTAGATGTATGGGGCACGAACGAGCAGTACTTC.